This entry describes one TCR beta chain. No antigen is known for it. The record originates from a study of T cell responses to AZD1222 COVID-19 vaccine. Overall study findings and caveats: There were repertoire samples only from the period after the peak T cell response. Among vaccine-associated CD4 TCRs, coverage spanned spike, with dominance at 160-218 and 743-854.

TCRdb's table, derived via immunoSEQ multiplex PCR, lists solely in-frame clones and lacks some. Of around 140,000 clones in the sample, roughly 93% were seen once. This specimen consisted of peripheral blood, obtained on day 0 of MenACWY control vaccination. The receptor's source is an adult in good health.

The CDR3 region is CASSLETSRSGELFF. CDR3 DNA sequence: TGTGCCAGCAGCTTGGAAACTAGCCGGTCCGGGGAGCTGTTTTTT. V usage is TRBV5-4 and J usage is TRBJ2-2; a possible D gene is TRBD2 (6 bases). V gave up 0 bases and J gave up 6 bases, with 12 bases separating them. Germline values: CDR1 SGHNT, CDR2 YYREEE (reference sequence). This CDR3 region has 15 residues.